The clone carrying this T cell receptor beta chain was seen a few times. Its target is unknown. The junction departs from the called germline gene at one end, perhaps through a read error. For every donor, a draw yielded around 9.4 milliliters of peripheral blood. The CDR3 covers 11 residues. CDR1 MRHNA and CDR2 SNTAGT come from the germline V gene. The data derive from a study of blood T cells in healthy people across ages. Primed by a sample-barcoded 5' primer and a J-beta primer mix, a second PCR proceeded for about 6 to 12 cycles. The authors tagged each cDNA molecule using a template-switch adaptor with 12 random nucleotides. CDR3-containing paired-end reads numbering at least 2.5 million came from each sample. TCRdb re-called the 5' RACE reads with MiXCR, one entry per CDR3 protein. The data show around 970,000 distinct CDR3 sequences, roughly half seen once. Study-wide results and caveats: Age showed a roughly linear inverse relationship with TCR beta diversity per million T cells.

This receptor was taken from a woman aged 55-69 years in good health. The sample consisted of blood. The chain employs TRBV6-4 and TRBJ2-1, with D unclear. This CDR3 is CACFSYNEQFF. CDR3 DNA: TGCGCTTGCTTCTCCTACAATGAGCAGTTCTTC.